This T cell receptor beta chain was found in a study of blood T cell repertoires in COVID-19. Across the study: COVID-19 samples from acute and convalescent phases originated in the United States, Italy and Spain. The analysed material was cDNA or gDNA that came from T cells, B-cell-depleted T cells, or PBMCs.

V lost 0 bases, J lost 0 bases, and 2 bases stayed unmatched. This CDR3 spans 15 amino acids. The germline CDR1 and CDR2 sequences are LGHNA and YNFKEQ. Using immunoSEQ multiplex PCR, the repertoire was profiled, and TCRdb retains in-frame clones only, with some absent. The repertoire holds some 400,000 clones, with over 75% as singletons. The clonotype comes from a man younger than 40 who had recovered from COVID-19. The material sequenced was PBMCs or T cells enriched from blood (not recorded which). V gene TRBV4-2 combines with J gene TRBJ2-7; 7 nucleotides agree with TRBD1. CDR3 sequence (DNA): TGTGCCAGCAGCCAAGATCGGGACAGCTCCTACGAGCAGTACTTC. Translation gives CASSQDRDSSYEQYF.